The sample holds one count of the clone carrying this T cell receptor (beta chain). Adults between roughly 18 and 95 years of age took part from under 30 US areas. Study processing details: Amplification with reference gene primers provided the estimates of nucleated cell counts. Libraries were prepared by immunoSEQ multiplex PCR; TCRdb keeps only in-frame clonotypes and omits some of them. V, J and clone size were drawn from that table, and D and trimming were deduced from the DNA. Of 150,000 to 200,000 clones listed, 70% to 90% are singletons. This specimen belongs to a study of blood T cell repertoires in COVID-19. Study as a whole: COVID-19 samples collected from the United States, Italy and Spain covered acute and convalescent phases. T cells, B-cell-depleted T cells, or PBMCs provided the cDNA or gDNA that served as material.

With V trimmed by 4 bases and J by 6 bases, 5 bases remained unmatched. Germline V gene lookup returns CDR1 SGHRS and CDR2 YFSETQ. This CDR3 spans 14 amino acids. Sequenced input: PBMCs or T cells enriched from blood (not recorded which). The receptor's source is a woman aged 18-29 years who had recovered from COVID-19. The chain carries TRBV5-1 and TRBJ2-7; the match to TRBD2 covers 12 bases. The CDR3 nucleotides read TGCGCCAGCAGCCCCGGGACTAGCGGGCGCGAGCAGTACTTC. Amino acids: CASSPGTSGREQYF.